This TCR beta chain was obtained from a study of cytomegalovirus exposure and HLA in healthy donors. Study observations and caveats: Within an earlier analysis, most TCR beta V segments proved productive either about 90% or about 30% of the time. A later analysis, which compared TCR beta chains of equal frequency, found the HLA-associated ones more clonally expanded.

Germline V gives CDR1 SGHRS, CDR2 YFSETQ. The CDR3 loop spans 15 amino acids. V trimming: 4 bases; J trimming: 2 bases; junction bases outside the gene matches: 8. Details on this clone: Its antigen is as yet unknown.

Primers included in the PCR were 60 Vbeta and 13 Jbeta primers. Assay: immunoSEQ multiplex PCR; the TCRdb copy retains only in-frame clones and omits some. Of about 140,000 clones listed, more than 70% are singletons. Sequenced: PBMCs. The rearrangement uses TRBV5-1 and TRBJ2-7; TRBD1 matches at 8 bases. The source is a man aged 45-60 years in good health and CMV-seronegative. The DNA of the CDR3 is TGCGCCAGCAGCGTCACCGGGACAGGTACCTACGAGCAGTACTTC. This codes for CASSVTGTGTYEQYF.